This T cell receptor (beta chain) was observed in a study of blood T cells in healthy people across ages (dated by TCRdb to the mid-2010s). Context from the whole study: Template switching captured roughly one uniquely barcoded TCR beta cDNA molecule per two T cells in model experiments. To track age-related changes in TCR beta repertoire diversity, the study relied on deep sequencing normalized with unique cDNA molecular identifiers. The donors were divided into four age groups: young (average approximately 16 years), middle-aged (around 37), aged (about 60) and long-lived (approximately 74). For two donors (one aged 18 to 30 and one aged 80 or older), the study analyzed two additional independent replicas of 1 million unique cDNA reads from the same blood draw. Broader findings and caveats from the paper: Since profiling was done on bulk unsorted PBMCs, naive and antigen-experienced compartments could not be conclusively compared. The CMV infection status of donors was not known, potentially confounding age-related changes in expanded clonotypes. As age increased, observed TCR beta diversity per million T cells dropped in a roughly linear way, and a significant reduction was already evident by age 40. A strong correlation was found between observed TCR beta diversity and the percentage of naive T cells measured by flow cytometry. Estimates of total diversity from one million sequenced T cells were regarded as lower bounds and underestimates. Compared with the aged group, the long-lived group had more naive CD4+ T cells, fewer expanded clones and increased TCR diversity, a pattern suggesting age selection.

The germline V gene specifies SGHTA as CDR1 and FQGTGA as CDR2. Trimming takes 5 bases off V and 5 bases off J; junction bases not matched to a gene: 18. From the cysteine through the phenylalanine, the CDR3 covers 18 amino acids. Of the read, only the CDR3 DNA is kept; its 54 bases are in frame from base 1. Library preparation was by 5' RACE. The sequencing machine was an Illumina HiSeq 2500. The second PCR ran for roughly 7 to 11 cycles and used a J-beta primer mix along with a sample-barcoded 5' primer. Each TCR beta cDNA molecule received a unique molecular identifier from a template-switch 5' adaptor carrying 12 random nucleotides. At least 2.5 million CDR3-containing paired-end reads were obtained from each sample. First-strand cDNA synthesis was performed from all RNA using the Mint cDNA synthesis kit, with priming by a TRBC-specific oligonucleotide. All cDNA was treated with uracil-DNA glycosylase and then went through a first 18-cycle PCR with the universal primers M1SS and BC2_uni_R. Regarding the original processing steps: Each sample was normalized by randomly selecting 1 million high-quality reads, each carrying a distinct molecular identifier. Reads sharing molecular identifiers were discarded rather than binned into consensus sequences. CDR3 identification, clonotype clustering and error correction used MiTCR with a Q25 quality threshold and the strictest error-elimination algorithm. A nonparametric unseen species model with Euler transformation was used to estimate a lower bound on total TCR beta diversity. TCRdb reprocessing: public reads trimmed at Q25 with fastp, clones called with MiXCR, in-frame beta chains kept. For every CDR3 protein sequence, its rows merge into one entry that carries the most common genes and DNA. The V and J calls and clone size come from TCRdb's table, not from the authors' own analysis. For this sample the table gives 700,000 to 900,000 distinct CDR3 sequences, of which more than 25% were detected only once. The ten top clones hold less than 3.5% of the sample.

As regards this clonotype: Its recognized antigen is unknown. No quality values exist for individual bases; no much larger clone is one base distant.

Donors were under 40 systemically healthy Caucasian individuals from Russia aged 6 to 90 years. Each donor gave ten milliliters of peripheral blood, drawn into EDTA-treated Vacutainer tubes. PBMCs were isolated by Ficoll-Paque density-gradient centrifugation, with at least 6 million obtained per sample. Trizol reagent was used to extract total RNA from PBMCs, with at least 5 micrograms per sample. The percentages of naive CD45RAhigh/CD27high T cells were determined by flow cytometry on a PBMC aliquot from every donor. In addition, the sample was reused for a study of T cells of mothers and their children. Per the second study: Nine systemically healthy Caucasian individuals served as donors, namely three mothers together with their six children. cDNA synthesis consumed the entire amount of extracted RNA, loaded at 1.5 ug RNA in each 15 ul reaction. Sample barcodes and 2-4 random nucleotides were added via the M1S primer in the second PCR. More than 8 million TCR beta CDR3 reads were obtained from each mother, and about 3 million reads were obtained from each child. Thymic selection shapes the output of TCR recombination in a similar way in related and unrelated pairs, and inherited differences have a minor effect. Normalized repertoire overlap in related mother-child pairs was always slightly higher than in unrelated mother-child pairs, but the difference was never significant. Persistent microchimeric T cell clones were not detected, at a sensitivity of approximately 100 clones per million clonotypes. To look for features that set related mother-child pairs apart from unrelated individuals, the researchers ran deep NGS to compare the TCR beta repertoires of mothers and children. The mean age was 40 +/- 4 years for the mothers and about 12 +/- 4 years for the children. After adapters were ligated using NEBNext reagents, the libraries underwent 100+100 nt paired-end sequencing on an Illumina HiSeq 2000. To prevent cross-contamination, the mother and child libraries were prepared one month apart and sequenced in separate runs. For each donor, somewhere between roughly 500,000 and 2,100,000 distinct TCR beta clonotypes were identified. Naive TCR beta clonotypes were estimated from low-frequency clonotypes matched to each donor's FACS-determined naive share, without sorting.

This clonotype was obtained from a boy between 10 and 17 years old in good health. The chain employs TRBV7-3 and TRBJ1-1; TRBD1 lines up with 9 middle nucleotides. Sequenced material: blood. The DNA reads TGTGCCAGCAGCCCGCGAGTGGGCCTGGGACAGGGCAAGACTGAAGCTTTCTTT. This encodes CASSPRVGLGQGKTEAFF.